A single sample is the source of the 21 T cell receptor beta chains below, sequenced in a study of T cells in Graves' hyperthyroidism and ophthalmopathy. TCR beta CDR3 regions were amplified from RNA transcripts. HTBI primers were the set used in a first-round RT-PCR of the TCR CDR3. MiXCR was run by TCRdb on the multiplex PCR reads, yielding one entry per CDR3 protein. The sample carries about half a million distinct CDR3 sequences, about a fifth recorded once. The source material was blood. The receptors originated from a man aged 18 to 30 with Graves' hyperthyroidism.

This clonotype was seen ten or more times. The chain has TRBV6-1 and TRBJ1-5; D gene unclear. V was clipped by 0 bases and J by 2 bases, with 11 bases between them. CDR1 is MNHNS and CDR2 is SASEGT in the germline V gene. CDR3 length equals 16 residues. The CDR3 spells CASSEAVLKRNQPQHF. The CDR3 DNA reads as TGTGCCAGCAGTGAAGCCGTTTTGAAACGCAATCAGCCCCAGCATTTT.

The chain joins TRBV18 to TRBJ1-2, with a possible D match to TRBD1 (6 bases). Between the trimmed V and J ends, which lost 6 bases and 9 bases, there was a span of 14 bases. The CDR3 runs 12 residues. Per the germline V gene, CDR1 is KGHSH and CDR2 is LQKENI. The CDR3 DNA is TGTGCCAGCTCTAACAGGGCTACGCGCTACACCTTC. The encoded protein is CASSNRATRYTF.

This chain joins TRBV27 and TRBJ1-1; D unclear. The CDR3 spans 14 residues. Germline CDR1 is MNHEY and CDR2 is SMNVEV (reference sequence). Deletions cut 3 bases from V and 2 bases from J, with 10 bases between. This CDR3 is CASSLSHRNTEAFF. For the CDR3, the DNA is TGTGCCAGCAGTTTGTCGCACCGAAACACTGAAGCTTTCTTT.

This chain uses TRBV7-2 with TRBJ2-2; D ambiguous. CDR1 SGHTA and CDR2 FQGNSA come from the germline V gene. The CDR3 is 13 amino acids. Trimming took off 5 bases at V and 6 bases at J, with 10 bases between the two ends. For the CDR3, the DNA is TGTGCCAGCAGCCCCCCCCAGGCCGGGGAGCTGTTTTTT. Amino acids: CASSPPQAGELFF.

This clonotype was picked up a small number of times. Just one base apart from a much larger clone, this may be a read error. The rearrangement joins TRBV7-2 to TRBJ1-1; D remains unclear. Trimming stripped 1 base from V and 3 bases from J, with 9 bases between. The CDR3 consists of 14 residues. Germline V gives CDR1 SGHTA, CDR2 FQGNSA. Here the CDR3 reads CASSLVLRDTEAFF. As DNA, the CDR3 is TGTGCCAGCAGCTTAGTCTTACGGGACACTGAAGCTTTCTTT. Together with reference TRBV7-2 and TRBJ1-1, the CDR3 gives the full variable domain: GAGVSQSPSNKVTEKGKDVELRCDPISGHTALYWYRQSLGQGLEFLIYFQGNSAPDKSGLPSDRFSAERTGGSVSTLTIQRTQQEDSAVYLCASSLVLRDTEAFFGQGTRLTVV.

This clonotype was recorded at least ten times. The rearrangement joins TRBV7-9 to TRBJ2-7, with a weak D call TRBD2 (6 bases). This CDR3 is built from 15 residues. Germline assignment: CDR1 SEHNR and CDR2 FQNEAQ (reference sequence). V shed 5 bases and J shed 0 bases, with 14 bases lying between them. For the CDR3, the DNA is TGTGCCAGCAGCGACGGGAGCGGTAGCTCCTACGAGCAGTACTTC. Its protein product is CASSDGSGSSYEQYF.

This clonotype came up a few times. V and J are TRBV28 and TRBJ2-7, with 11 positions matching TRBD1. Germline V gives CDR1 MDHEN, CDR2 SYDVKM. Trimming removed 3 bases from V and 6 bases from J; junction bases left unmatched: 7. The CDR3 totals 15 residues. For the CDR3, the DNA is TGTGCCAGCAGTTTCAGGGGGGACAGGGGGGCCGAGCAGTACTTC. The encoded protein is CASSFRGDRGAEQYF.

This chain connects TRBV12-3 or TRBV12-4 to TRBJ1-6; TRBD1 matches at 7 bases. Trimming removed 8 bases from V and 4 bases from J; junction bases left unmatched: 5. CDR3 size: 14 residues. CDR3 bases: TGTGCCAGCGGGGACAGTGGTTATAATTCACCCCTCCACTTT. Its translation: CASGDSGYNSPLHF.

The chain has TRBV24-1 and TRBJ2-5; the D call may be TRBD1 or TRBD2 (6 bases each). Germline V lookup: CDR1 KGHDR, CDR2 SFDVKD. Trimming took 5 bases from V and 2 from J, leaving 11 bases between them. The CDR3 has 14 amino acids. The DNA of the CDR3 is TGTGCCACCAGTGGTGGGGGGCGGCAAGAGACCCAGTACTTC. Its translation: CATSGGGRQETQYF.

In its sample, this clonotype was seen many times. The CDR3 DNA reads TGCGCCAGCAGCTTGATGTCAGGGGCGAGTCATGAAGCTTTCTTT. Encoded protein: CASSLMSGASHEAFF. V usage is TRBV5-1 and J usage is TRBJ1-1; weak D call: TRBD1 (6 bases). CDR1 SGHRS and CDR2 YFSETQ come from the germline V gene. This CDR3 is built from 15 residues. V was shortened by 1 base and J by 7 bases, with 17 bases between the two germline ends.

In this sample, this clonotype turned up many times. V usage is TRBV12-3 or TRBV12-4 and J usage is TRBJ1-2, with 7 bases matching TRBD1. This CDR3 has 14 residues. V gave up 5 bases and J gave up 7 bases; unmatched junction bases: 10. The CDR3 reads CASSRDSPMGGYTF. As DNA, the CDR3 is TGTGCCAGCAGTCGGGACAGCCCAATGGGTGGCTACACCTTC.

This clonotype was detected once. The J gene is TRBJ2-2, the V gene TRBV7-2; D is uncertain. The CDR3 has 14 amino acids. Deletions cut 8 bases from V and 5 bases from J, with 15 bases between. The germline V gene has CDR1 SGHTA and CDR2 FQGNSA. This CDR3 reads CASRRVLGTGELFF. The CDR3 DNA follows: TGTGCCAGCCGGCGCGTCTTGGGAACCGGGGAGCTGTTTTTT.

A few counts support this clonotype. The chain couples TRBV15 to TRBJ2-7; 10 nucleotides agree with TRBD2. CDR1 and CDR2 (germline): LNHNV, YYDKDF (reference sequence). Trimming at V came to 0 bases and at J to 4 bases, leaving 6 bases not matched to a gene. The CDR3 is 16 amino acids. Here the CDR3 DNA reads TGTGCCACCAGCAGAGAAGCGGGAGGGCCTGTGTACGAGCAGTACTTC. It codes for CATSREAGGPVYEQYF.

This clonotype was counted at least ten times. This CDR3 is CASSTRAAASYEQYF. The CDR3, as DNA: TGTGCCAGCAGTACGAGGGCAGCGGCCTCCTACGAGCAGTACTTC. The chain couples TRBV28 to TRBJ2-7; a weak D match, TRBD2 (5 bases). The CDR3 covers 15 residues. CDR1 MDHEN and CDR2 SYDVKM come from the germline V gene. Trimming pared 5 bases from V and 0 bases from J, leaving 14 bases between.

This clonotype was seen at least ten times. The chain recombines TRBV19 with TRBJ1-2; 7 bases fit TRBD1. Germline CDR1 is LNHDA and CDR2 is SQIVND (reference sequence). V was pared by 11 bases and J by 4 bases, with 7 bases of the junction left unmatched. There are 12 residues in the CDR3. CDR3 DNA: TGTGCCGGGGGGGACAGCGGCTATGGCTACACCTTC. This sequence encodes CAGGDSGYGYTF.

The chain combines TRBV5-3 with TRBJ1-1; D call uncertain. TRBV5-3 is known as an ORF, though its function is uncertain. CDR3 size: 13 residues. Trimming removed 8 bases from V and 5 bases from J, with 16 bases in between. The CDR3 region has the DNA TGTGCCAGCAGCGTGGCCATTACAACTGAAGCTTTCTTT. Translation gives CASSVAITTEAFF.

This clonotype was seen repeatedly, ten times or more. The rearrangement links TRBV15 to TRBJ1-5, with D possibly TRBD1 on 5 matching bases. V was cut by 0 bases and J by 7 bases, with 10 bases left in between. Germline values: CDR1 LNHNV, CDR2 YYDKDF (reference sequence). There are 14 residues in the CDR3. For the CDR3, the DNA is TGTGCCACCAGCAGAGATGGGAGGGGCCAGCCCCAGCATTTT. This encodes CATSRDGRGQPQHF.

The table lists this clonotype with a count of one. This may stem from a read error, because a much larger clone lies one nucleotide away. In this CDR3 the conserved last residue, phenylalanine or tryptophan, is missing, so a read error is likely. The chain's CDR3 is CASSLGRTNYGYTY. In DNA form, the CDR3 reads TGTGCCAGCAGTTTGGGCAGAACTAACTATGGCTACACCTAC. The chain carries TRBV28 and TRBJ1-2; D is unclear. Germline loops: CDR1 MDHEN, CDR2 SYDVKM. Deletions cut 3 bases from V and 0 bases from J, with 8 bases between. This CDR3 is 14 amino acids long.

This clonotype was counted at least ten times. This chain uses TRBV29-1 with TRBJ2-7; D gene ambiguous. The V gene lost 5 bases and the J gene lost 7 bases, with 12 bases spanning the gap. CDR1 is SQVTM and CDR2 is ANQGSEA in the germline V gene. The CDR3 has 11 amino acids. The CDR3 reads CSVTARAEQYF. The CDR3 DNA follows: TGCAGCGTTACTGCCCGGGCGGAGCAGTACTTC.

Ten or more counts support this clonotype. The chain employs TRBV6-1 and TRBJ2-7; 7 bases line up with TRBD1. The CDR3 has 12 amino acids. Looked up from germline, CDR1 is MNHNS and CDR2 is SASEGT. Unmatched junction bases numbered 4, after V lost 7 bases and J lost 4 bases. This CDR3 reads CASTPQGYEQYF. The CDR3 region has the DNA TGTGCCAGCACTCCACAGGGGTACGAGCAGTACTTC.

Many counts were recorded for this clonotype. The chain joins TRBV7-6 to TRBJ2-5, with D possibly matching TRBD2 (5 bases). Per the germline V gene, CDR1 is SGHVS and CDR2 is FNYEAQ. V lost 7 bases and J lost 2, with 11 bases in between. CDR3 length: 13 amino acids. The CDR3 protein is CASNRTSQETQYF. CDR3 sequence (DNA): TGTGCCAGCAACCGGACTTCACAAGAGACCCAGTACTTC.